Presented here are 30 T cell receptor beta chains from one specimen sequenced in a study of response to subunit inactivated influenza vaccine. TCRdb reprocessed the RT-PCR reads via MiXCR and lists one record per CDR3 protein. The table has around 200,000 distinct CDR3 sequences, approximately 8.7% seen once. Sequenced here: non-naive T cells sorted from PBMCs, sampled on the day of vaccination. The origin of the receptors is a middle-aged man who received an inactivated influenza vaccine.

The V call is TRBV7-9, the J call TRBJ1-2, with D perhaps TRBD1 (6 bases). Germline V gene data show CDR1 as SEHNR and CDR2 as FQNEAQ (reference sequence). This CDR3 region has 13 residues. V gave up 0 bases and J gave up 8 bases, with 10 bases separating them. CDR3 nucleotide sequence: TGTGCCAGCAGCTTAGCTACAGGGCCCGGCTACACCTTC. Amino acid sequence: CASSLATGPGYTF.

CDR3 region: CASSPSGANFGTQYF. DNA of the CDR3: TGTGCCAGCTCACCATCGGGTGCAAACTTCGGTACGCAGTATTTT. The chain links TRBV18 to TRBJ2-3; D gene unclear. CDR1 and CDR2 (germline): KGHSH, LQKENI. The CDR3 is made up of 15 amino acids. V gave up 2 bases and J gave up 8 bases, with 17 bases separating them.

This clonotype was seen at least ten times. The J gene is TRBJ2-5, the V gene TRBV5-6; D is unclear. V was clipped by 4 bases and J by 6 bases, with 13 bases between them. Looked up from germline, CDR1 is SGHDT and CDR2 is YYEEEE. This CDR3 spans 13 amino acids. The CDR3 nucleotides read TGTGCCAGCAGCGCAACAGTTGTGAAGACCCAGTACTTC. It codes for CASSATVVKTQYF.

This clonotype has a handful of counts. V gene TRBV29-1 combines with J gene TRBJ2-1, with TRBD2 matching over 7 bases. This CDR3 has 16 residues. The germline V gene has CDR1 SQVTM and CDR2 ANQGSEA. V shed 0 bases, J shed 3 bases, and the junction held 8 bases outside the gene matches. CDR3 nucleotides: TGCAGCGTTGAAGATCAACGGGAGGACCTCTACAATGAGCAGTTCTTC. This translates into CSVEDQREDLYNEQFF.

This rearrangement joins TRBV4-2 to TRBJ1-4; possibly TRBD1 for D (5 bases). Germline CDR1 is LGHNA and CDR2 is YNFKEQ. This CDR3 contains 16 residues. V lost 0 bases and J 4 bases, leaving 12 bases between the germline ends. This CDR3 reads CASSQDLGTLNEKLFF. The CDR3 DNA is TGTGCCAGCAGCCAAGATCTTGGGACCCTTAATGAAAAACTGTTTTTT.

This clonotype was detected ten times or more. The chain carries TRBV18 and TRBJ2-1, with unresolved D. Trimming stripped 2 bases from V and 1 base from J, with 9 bases between. The germline gives CDR1 KGHSH, CDR2 LQKENI. The CDR3 sequence is 15 residues long. CDR3 residues: CASSPGKQSYNEQFF. The DNA of the CDR3 is TGTGCCAGCTCACCAGGGAAGCAATCCTACAATGAGCAGTTCTTC.

This clonotype occurred many times. The V and J genes are TRBV7-9 and TRBJ2-1; D is perhaps TRBD2 (6 bases). Per the germline V gene, CDR1 is SEHNR and CDR2 is FQNEAQ (reference sequence). V gave up 5 bases and J gave up 8 bases, with 19 bases separating them. The CDR3 is 15 residues long. The CDR3 reads CASSLGGLNGDEQFF. In DNA form, the CDR3 reads TGTGCCAGCAGCCTGGGCGGACTAAACGGTGATGAGCAGTTCTTC.

At least ten counts were recorded for this clonotype. The rearrangement links TRBV2 to TRBJ2-5; 9 bases fit TRBD2. Germline CDR1 SNHLY, CDR2 FYNNEI. This CDR3 has 13 residues. V lost 5 bases and J lost 6; bases outside the gene matches: 4. Here the CDR3 DNA reads TGTGCCAGCAGTACGACTAGCGGCAAGACCCAGTACTTC. Its protein is CASSTTSGKTQYF.

The chain combines TRBV28 with TRBJ2-7; a weak D match, TRBD1 (6 bases). V shed 2 bases and J shed 4 bases, with 12 bases lying between them. This CDR3 has 14 amino acids. CDR1 and CDR2 from the germline V gene are MDHEN and SYDVKM. In DNA form, the CDR3 reads TGTGCCAGCAGTTTAGAGGGGGAAACGTACGAGCAGTACTTC. Translating gives CASSLEGETYEQYF.

This clonotype was counted between two and nine times. J is TRBJ1-4 and V is TRBV6-2 or TRBV6-3; D not resolved. CDR3 size: 16 residues. V gave up 10 bases and J gave up 2 bases, with 20 bases separating them. The germline V gene encodes CDR1 MNHEY and CDR2 SVGEGT. CDR3 bases: TGTGCCACCCATGCGCGGACGAGAGGCACTAATGAAAAACTGTTTTTT. Translated, it gives CATHARTRGTNEKLFF.

This clonotype was recorded a few times. The rearrangement uses TRBV27 and TRBJ2-5; D unclear. The germline gives CDR1 MNHEY, CDR2 SMNVEV (reference sequence). The CDR3 loop spans 14 amino acids. V was shortened by 2 bases and J by 7 bases, with 14 bases between the two germline ends. The CDR3 coding sequence is TGTGCCAGCAGTTTAACTTTGGGTCTGACGACCCAGTACTTC. Protein product: CASSLTLGLTTQYF.

The chain combines TRBV20-1 with TRBJ2-5; D may be TRBD1 (6 bases). Germline V CDR1 and CDR2: DFQATT, SNEGSKA (reference sequence). V shed 0 bases and J shed 5 bases, with 16 bases lying between them. This CDR3 spans 15 amino acids. The CDR3 spells CSARDYRDPRETQYF. CDR3 nucleotide sequence: TGCAGTGCTAGAGACTACAGGGACCCGAGGGAGACCCAGTACTTC.

This sequence joins TRBV12-2 and TRBJ2-7; TRBD1, the table's D call, was not compared with the DNA. TRBV12-2 is a listed pseudogene. The CDR3 runs to 13 residues. In nucleotides, the CDR3 is TGTGCAAGTCGCTTAACCGACAGGGGCGAGCAGTACTTC. Its protein is CASRLTDRGEQYF.

This chain joins TRBV20-1 and TRBJ2-7; TRBD1 or TRBD2 may be the D gene (5 bases each). The CDR3 is 14 amino acids. Looked up from germline, CDR1 is DFQATT and CDR2 is SNEGSKA (reference sequence). Trimming removed 6 bases from V and 1 base from J, with 16 bases in between. The CDR3 protein is CSARPGRNSYEQYF. DNA of the CDR3: TGCAGTGCCAGACCGGGACGGAATTCCTACGAGCAGTACTTC.

In its sample, this clonotype was seen many times. The chain joins TRBV11-1 to TRBJ2-3, with D possibly being TRBD2 (7 bases). Germline CDR1 reads SGHAT; CDR2 reads FQDESV (reference sequence). Trimming cost V 5 bases and J 3 bases, with 24 bases left between them. This CDR3 is built from 18 residues. The CDR3 sequence: CASSRPEGVAGWTDTQYF. The CDR3 coding sequence is TGTGCCAGCAGCCGCCCCGAGGGGGTAGCGGGTTGGACAGATACGCAGTATTTT.

The genes are TRBV20-1 and TRBJ2-1; 10 bases align to TRBD2. V lost 2 bases and J lost 5; bases outside the gene matches: 6. This CDR3 has 15 amino acids. Per germline, CDR1 DFQATT and CDR2 SNEGSKA (reference sequence). The CDR3 is CSARIASGSDNEQFF. CDR3 sequence (DNA): TGCAGTGCTAGAATCGCTAGCGGGAGCGACAATGAGCAGTTCTTC.

The gene calls are TRBV7-8 and TRBJ2-3; TRBD2 agrees at 7 bases. Germline lookup yields CDR1 SGHVS and CDR2 FQNEAQ. CDR3 length equals 14 residues. The J segment lost 3 bases and the V segment lost 7 bases, leaving 7 bases of the junction unmatched. The CDR3 spells CASTLGGRTDTQYF. The CDR3 DNA is TGTGCCAGCACCCTGGGGGGGAGAACAGATACGCAGTATTTT. The full variable domain, with the rest looked up from reference TRBV7-8 and TRBJ2-3, is GAGVSQSPRYKVAKRGQDVALRCDPISGHVSLFWYQQALGQGPEFLTYFQNEAQLDKSGLPSDRFFAERPEGSVSTLKIQRTQQEDSAVYLCASTLGGRTDTQYFGPGTRLTVL.

This rearrangement joins TRBV3-1 to TRBJ2-7, with 9 bases that match TRBD2. J lost 2 bases, V lost 0 bases, and 5 bases had no gene match. This CDR3 is built from 16 residues. Per germline, CDR1 LGHDT and CDR2 YNNKEL (reference sequence). The CDR3 sequence is CASSQEVRLAAYEQYF. The DNA for the CDR3 is TGTGCCAGCAGCCAAGAGGTGAGACTAGCGGCCTACGAGCAGTACTTC.

This clonotype appeared many times. V usage is TRBV5-1 and J usage is TRBJ2-3, with no clear D. The CDR3 consists of 14 residues. Germline CDR1 and CDR2: SGHRS and YFSETQ. The ends were cut back, 2 bases at V and 2 bases at J, with 9 bases in the middle. CDR3 region: CASSLGAFTDTQYF. CDR3 DNA sequence: TGCGCCAGCAGCTTAGGAGCATTCACAGATACGCAGTATTTT.

This clonotype was detected a few times. The J gene is TRBJ2-1, the V gene TRBV12-3 or TRBV12-4; 8 bases agree with TRBD1. The CDR3 loop spans 13 amino acids. The V segment lost 5 bases and the J segment 4 bases; nucleotides outside the gene matches: 1. The CDR3 nucleotides are TGTGCCAGCAGTCAGGGGGCTTACAATGAGCAGTTCTTC. This encodes CASSQGAYNEQFF.

This clonotype was seen a handful of times. The gene calls are TRBV6-2 or TRBV6-3 and TRBJ2-7; 12 bases align to TRBD2. V was pared by 4 bases and J by 5 bases, with 6 bases of the junction left unmatched. Germline V lookup: CDR1 MNHEY, CDR2 SVGEGT. The CDR3 covers 15 residues. The CDR3 protein is CASSSARLAGDEQYF. The CDR3 DNA reads as TGTGCCAGCAGTTCAGCGAGACTAGCGGGAGACGAGCAGTACTTC.

V usage is TRBV25-1 and J usage is TRBJ2-1, with 10 bases aligning to TRBD2. The junction had 10 bases not matched to a gene; V was cut back by 2 bases and J by 6 bases. The CDR3 loop spans 17 amino acids. The germline V gene has CDR1 MGHDK and CDR2 SYGVNS. CDR3 in DNA: TGTGCCAGCAGTGAAACCCTGCTAGCGGGAGAAATCAATGAGCAGTTCTTC. This gives the protein CASSETLLAGEINEQFF.

This clonotype was detected only a few times. The chain combines TRBV3-1 with TRBJ2-3; D remains ambiguous. The germline V gene has CDR1 LGHDT and CDR2 YNNKEL (reference sequence). Trimming removed 3 bases at V and 2 bases at J, with 6 bases between. The CDR3 totals 13 residues. The CDR3 loop reads CASSHSYTDTQYF. In DNA, the CDR3 is TGTGCCAGCAGCCATAGCTACACAGATACGCAGTATTTT.

In its sample, this clonotype was seen many times. This chain joins TRBV12-3 or TRBV12-4 and TRBJ2-5; the match to TRBD2 covers 8 bases. CDR3 length: 16 amino acids. V lost 6 bases to trimming and J lost 6 bases; unmatched junction nucleotides: 15. The CDR3: CASSGEATSGGKTQYF. The CDR3 DNA reads as TGTGCCAGCAGCGGAGAGGCCACTAGCGGTGGAAAGACCCAGTACTTC.

In its sample, this clonotype was seen a few times. This chain links TRBV20-1 with TRBJ2-4; possibly TRBD1 for D (6 bases). The germline CDR1 and CDR2 sequences are DFQATT and SNEGSKA (reference sequence). The CDR3 runs to 16 residues. With 1 base removed from V and 8 bases from J, the gap between germline ends came to 21 bases. This CDR3 reads CSARGTAGREGDIQYF. DNA for the CDR3: TGCAGTGCTAGAGGTACGGCCGGACGTGAGGGGGACATTCAGTACTTC.

The gene calls are TRBV19 and TRBJ1-5; D gene unclear. CDR1 is LNHDA and CDR2 is SQIVND in the germline V gene (reference sequence). This CDR3 has 15 amino acids. Deletions cut 2 bases from V and 9 bases from J, with 17 bases between. The CDR3 region is CASSIPGPGFRPQHF. The CDR3 DNA reads as TGTGCCAGTAGTATACCCGGGCCTGGTTTTAGGCCCCAGCATTTT.

This chain joins TRBV11-2 and TRBJ2-3; a possible D gene is TRBD1 (5 bases). The CDR3 is 12 residues long. Germline V gives CDR1 SGHAT, CDR2 FQNNGV. V was clipped by 5 bases and J by 8 bases, with 11 bases between them. The DNA of the CDR3 is TGTGCCAGCAGCGCGTCTAGGGGTACGCAGTATTTT. It yields the protein CASSASRGTQYF. The complete variable domain, with remaining parts taken from reference TRBV11-2 and TRBJ2-3, reads EAGVAQSPRYKIIEKRQSVAFWCNPISGHATLYWYQQILGQGPKLLIQFQNNGVVDDSQLPKDRFSAERLKGVDSTLKIQPAKLEDSAVYLCASSASRGTQYFGPGTRLTVL.

This clonotype was found a few times. This sequence joins TRBV6-6 and TRBJ1-5; D is unclear. V was clipped by 4 bases and J by 7 bases, with 5 bases between them. The V gene's germline CDR1 is MNHNY and CDR2 SVGAGI (reference sequence). The CDR3 is 11 residues long. The CDR3 DNA reads TGTGCCAGCAGTTCTGACCAGCCCCAGCATTTT. Translating gives CASSSDQPQHF.

This clonotype was counted between two and nine times. The chain employs TRBV6-5 and TRBJ2-1; D gene ambiguous. Trimming cost V 1 base and J 2 bases, with 15 bases left between them. CDR1 is MNHEY and CDR2 is SVGAGI in the germline V gene. The CDR3 consists of 17 residues. The CDR3 DNA reads TGTGCCAGCAGTTACTTCATCGGACGTAGTACCTACAATGAGCAGTTCTTC. The encoded protein is CASSYFIGRSTYNEQFF.

This clonotype occurred many times. This chain joins TRBV4-3 and TRBJ1-4, with D unresolved. Trimming removed 2 bases at V and 5 bases at J, with 12 bases between. CDR3 size: 15 residues. Germline CDR1 is LGHNA and CDR2 is YSLEER. CDR3 sequence: CASSQIYSSNEKLFF. The CDR3 DNA reads as TGCGCCAGCAGCCAAATCTACAGTTCGAATGAAAAACTGTTTTTT.